Listed below are T cell receptor beta chains from one sample, sequenced in a study of blood T cell repertoires in COVID-19. The method was immunoSEQ multiplex PCR; TCRdb's version includes in-frame clones alone and lacks a portion of them. In the table there are about 320,000 clones, about 85% of which are singletons. Sequences were obtained from PBMCs or T cells enriched from blood (not recorded which). These receptors came from a woman aged 30 to 39 who had been exposed to COVID-19. CDR3s include the opening cysteine and the closing phenylalanine or tryptophan. A D gene is named only where the DNA matches it firmly. A row's size may be missing; if present it is once, few, many or a size class.

-,TRBJ2-1,TRBV11-3,TRBD2,15,TGTGCCAGCAGCTTCCGCGGACTAGCGAACAATGAGCAGTTCTTC,CASSFRGLANNEQFF
-,TRBJ2-1,TRBV29-1,TRBD2,14,TGCAGCGTCCTACTAGCGGGAGGTTTGCGGGAGCAGTTCTTC,CSVLLAGGLREQFF
-,TRBJ2-3,TRBV7-3,TRBD1,14,TGTGCCAGCAGCTCAGGACAGGGGACAGATACGCAGTATTTT,CASSSGQGTDTQYF
-,TRBJ1-5,TRBV28,TRBD1,19,TGTGCCAGCAGTACCGTCGCAGGGGGCGCCGAGTATAGCAATCAGCCCCAGCATTTT,CASSTVAGGAEYSNQPQHF
-,TRBJ1-1,TRBV25-1,TRBD1,13,TGTGCCAGCAGCGGGACAGGGCGTCCTGAAGCTTTCTTT,CASSGTGRPEAFF
-,TRBJ1-4,TRBV18,-,14,TGTGCCAGCTCACCCGGAGCAGGGAGGGAAAAACTGTTTTTT,CASSPGAGREKLFF
-,TRBJ1-6,TRBV7-8,-,17,TGTGCCAGCAGCCCCGGGACAACGAGCTCCTATAATTCACCCCTCCACTTT,CASSPGTTSSYNSPLHF
-,TRBJ2-7,TRBV12-3/TRBV12-4,-,12,TGTGCCAGCAGTTTAGGACGGGACGAGCAGTACTTC,CASSLGRDEQYF
-,TRBJ1-2,TRBV28,-,13,TGTGCCAGCAGCTCACAGGGCCCCTATGGCTACACCTTC,CASSSQGPYGYTF
few,TRBJ2-5,TRBV19,TRBD2,14,TGTGCCAGCAAGCCGGGGACTAGCCAAGAGACCCAGTACTTC,CASKPGTSQETQYF
-,TRBJ2-2,TRBV7-2,TRBD2,15,TGTGCCAGCAGCGCGAGGCTAGCGGACACCGGGGAGCTGTTTTTT,CASSARLADTGELFF
-,TRBJ1-4,TRBV4-1,-,15,TGCGCCAGCAGCCTCCCCCTGTCAACTAATGAAAAACTGTTTTTT,CASSLPLSTNEKLFF
-,TRBJ2-5,TRBV12-5,TRBD2,15,TGTGCTAGTGGGGCGACTAGCGGGGTTTCGGAGACCCAGTACTTC,CASGATSGVSETQYF
-,TRBJ1-5,TRBV29-1,-,13,TGCAGCGCCGTCCCCGGGGAAGGTCAGCCCCAGCATTTT,CSAVPGEGQPQHF
-,TRBJ1-4,TRBV29-1,-,11,TGCAGCGTTGAATCTCTGAGGGAACTGTTTTTT,CSVESLRELFF
-,TRBJ2-1,TRBV18,-,14,TGTGCCAGCTCACCCCCCGTTAGAATCAATGAGCAGTTCTTC,CASSPPVRINEQFF
once,TRBJ2-6,TRBV27,-,16,TGTGCCAGCAGTACGACAGGTGTCTCTGGGGCCAACGTCCTGACTTTC,CASSTTGVSGANVLTF
-,TRBJ2-1,TRBV7-2,-,13,TGTGCCAGCAGCTTAGATTATGGCGGTGAGCAGTTCTTC,CASSLDYGGEQFF
few,TRBJ2-7,TRBV6-5,-,14,TGTGCCAGCACCCCCCGGGGACATGACTACGAGCAGTACTTC,CASTPRGHDYEQYF
-,TRBJ2-1,TRBV10-1,TRBD2,13,TGCGCCAGCAGTGGGACTAGCCCGCATGAGCAGTTCTTC,CASSGTSPHEQFF
-,TRBJ2-3,TRBV2,-,14,TGTGCCAGCAGGGCGGGTGCTAGCACAGATACGCAGTATTTT,CASRAGASTDTQYF
-,TRBJ2-1,TRBV12-5,-,13,TGTGCTAGTGGTTCCCCCCGGGAGCATGAGCAGTTCTTC,CASGSPREHEQFF
once,TRBJ1-1,TRBV5-4,-,16,TGTGCCAGCAGCTTGGCCAACGGTGCGGTCAACACTGAAGCTTTCTTT,CASSLANGAVNTEAFF
-,TRBJ1-3,TRBV18,TRBD1,17,TGTGCCAGCTCACCACTTCGACAGGGCCCTTCTGGAAACACCATATATTTT,CASSPLRQGPSGNTIYF
-,TRBJ1-6,TRBV5-1,TRBD1,16,TGCGCCAGCAGCCCGTACGTGGACAGGGGTAATTCACCCCTCCACTTT,CASSPYVDRGNSPLHF
-,TRBJ2-1,TRBV4-2,TRBD2,16,TGTGCCAGCAGCCGCCTCTTAGCGGGAACGGGCAATGAGCAGTTCTTC,CASSRLLAGTGNEQFF
-,TRBJ1-5,TRBV2,TRBD1,14,TGTGCCAGCAGTGAACAGGGGGGAGGTCAGCCCCAGCATTTT,CASSEQGGGQPQHF
-,TRBJ1-5,TRBV28,-,12,TGTGCCAGCAGTTTAGCTGGAGTGCCCCAGCATTTT,CASSLAGVPQHF
-,TRBJ2-2,TRBV9,-,15,TGTGCCAGCAGCGTCGACAGTTATGCAACCGGGGAGCTGTTTTTT,CASSVDSYATGELFF
-,TRBJ2-7,TRBV30,TRBD1,14,TGTGCCTGGAGTTTATACGGGACAGGGGGCGAGCAGTACTTC,CAWSLYGTGGEQYF
-,TRBJ2-7,TRBV5-3,TRBD1,14,TGTGCCAGAAGCTTTACGACAGGGATCTACGAGCAGTACTTC,CARSFTTGIYEQYF
-,TRBJ1-2,TRBV2,TRBD1,13,TGTGCCAGCAGCGGGGACAGTAACTATGGCTACACCTTC,CASSGDSNYGYTF
-,TRBJ2-1,TRBV25-1,TRBD2,15,TGTGCCAGCAGTGAGGCGCGGGGGGACTACAATGAGCAGTTCTTC,CASSEARGDYNEQFF
-,TRBJ2-4,TRBV3-1/TRBV3-2,-,12,TGTGCCAGCAGCCGCCGAGAAAACATTCAGTACTTC,CASSRRENIQYF
-,TRBJ2-2,TRBV10-3,TRBD1,16,TGTGCCATCAGTTCATCAGGGGGCTCGAACACCGGGGAGCTGTTTTTT,CAISSSGGSNTGELFF
-,TRBJ2-7,TRBV14,-,13,TGTGCCAGCAGCCAAAATTTACGGGGCGAGCAGTACTTC,CASSQNLRGEQYF
-,TRBJ2-7,TRBV18,-,15,TGTGCCAGCTCACCGGCGGGACAGAAGTCCTACGAGCAGTACTTC,CASSPAGQKSYEQYF
once,TRBJ1-2,TRBV11-2,TRBD1,15,TGTGCCAGCAGCTTAGATCCGACAGGGGGCTATGGCTACACCTTC,CASSLDPTGGYGYTF
-,TRBJ2-7,TRBV19,TRBD2,16,TGTGCCAGTAGTATTCGGACTAGCGGTGTTCCGGGGGAGCAGTACTTC,CASSIRTSGVPGEQYF
-,TRBJ1-4,TRBV5-1,TRBD1,15,TGCGCCAGCAGCGTTTCCAGGGGGCGAGAGGAAAAACTGTTTTTT,CASSVSRGREEKLFF